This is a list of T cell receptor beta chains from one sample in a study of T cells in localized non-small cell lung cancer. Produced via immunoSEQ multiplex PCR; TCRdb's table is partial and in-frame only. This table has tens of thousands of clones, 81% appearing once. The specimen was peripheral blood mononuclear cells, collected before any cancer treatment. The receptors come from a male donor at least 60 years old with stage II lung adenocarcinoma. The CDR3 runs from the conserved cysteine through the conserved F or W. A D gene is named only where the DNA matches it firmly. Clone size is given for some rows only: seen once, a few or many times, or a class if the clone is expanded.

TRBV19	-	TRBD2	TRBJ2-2	CASSGRLAGELSNTGELFF	TGTGCCAGTAGTGGACGACTAGCGGGAGAACTATCGAACACCGGGGAGCTGTTTTTT
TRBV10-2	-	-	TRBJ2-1	CASLKDVTNEQFF	TGCGCCAGCCTCAAAGACGTTACCAATGAGCAGTTCTTC
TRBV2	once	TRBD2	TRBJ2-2	CASRSEAGVGGELFF	TGTGCCAGCAGGAGCGAAGCGGGAGTGGGCGGGGAGCTGTTTTTT
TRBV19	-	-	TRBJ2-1	CASKSLENEQFF	TGTGCCAGTAAATCCCTTGAGAATGAGCAGTTCTTC
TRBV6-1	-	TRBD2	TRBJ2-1	CASSAGGSYNEQFF	TGTGCCAGCAGTGCGGGGGGCTCCTACAATGAGCAGTTCTTC
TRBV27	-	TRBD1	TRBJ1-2	CASKWTGGGKGYTF	TGTGCCAGCAAATGGACAGGGGGAGGGAAGGGCTACACCTTC
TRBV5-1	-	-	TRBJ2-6	CASSLGRMSSGANVLTF	TGCGCCAGCAGCTTGGGGAGGATGAGCTCTGGGGCCAACGTCCTGACTTTC
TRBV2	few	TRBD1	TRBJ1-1	CATIDRAEAFF	TGTGCCACCATAGACAGGGCTGAAGCTTTCTTT
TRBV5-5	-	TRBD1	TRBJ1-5	CASSFSYRGNQPQHF	TGTGCCAGCAGTTTTTCCTACAGGGGGAATCAGCCCCAGCATTTT
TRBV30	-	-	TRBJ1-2	CAWSVRQFYGYTF	TGTGCCTGGAGTGTACGACAGTTCTATGGCTACACCTTC
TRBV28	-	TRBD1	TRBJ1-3	CASSPFRGTGIAGNTIYF	TGTGCCAGCAGCCCATTTAGAGGGACAGGGATTGCTGGAAACACCATATATTTT
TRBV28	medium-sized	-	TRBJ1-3	CASRKPGGNTIYF	TGTGCCAGCAGAAAACCAGGGGGAAACACCATATATTTT
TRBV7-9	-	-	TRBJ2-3	CASSLVTELRTDTQYF	TGTGCCAGCAGCTTAGTAACAGAGTTACGCACAGATACGCAGTATTTT
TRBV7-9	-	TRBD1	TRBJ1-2	CASSFGTGEGYTF	TGTGCCAGCAGCTTTGGGACAGGGGAAGGCTACACCTTC
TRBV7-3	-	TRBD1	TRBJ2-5	CASSPGQTSSETQYF	TGTGCCAGCAGCCCGGGACAGACCTCGTCTGAGACCCAGTACTTC
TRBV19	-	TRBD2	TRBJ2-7	CASSLGLAGPWYF	TGTGCCAGTAGTTTGGGACTAGCGGGCCCCTGGTACTTC
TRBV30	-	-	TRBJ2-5	CAWSGLGYQETQYF	TGTGCCTGGAGTGGCCTTGGGTACCAAGAGACCCAGTACTTC
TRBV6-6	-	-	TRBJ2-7	CASSAGPLYEQYF	TGTGCCAGCAGCGCCGGGCCTCTCTACGAGCAGTACTTC
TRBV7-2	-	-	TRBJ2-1	CASSLGWINEQFF	TGTGCCAGCAGCTTAGGCTGGATCAATGAGCAGTTCTTC
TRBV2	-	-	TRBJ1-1	CASMSWTENTEAFF	TGTGCCAGCATGAGTTGGACAGAGAACACTGAAGCTTTCTTT
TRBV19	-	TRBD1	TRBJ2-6	CASSIDRALSGANVLTF	TGTGCCAGTAGTATTGACAGGGCCCTTTCTGGGGCCAACGTCCTGACTTTC
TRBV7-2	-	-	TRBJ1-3	CASSLTNGNTIYF	TGTGCCAGCAGCTTAACGAACGGAAACACCATATATTTT
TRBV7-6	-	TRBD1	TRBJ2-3	CASSLGRTGRDTDTQYF	TGTGCCAGCAGCTTAGGCAGGACAGGGCGAGACACAGATACGCAGTATTTT
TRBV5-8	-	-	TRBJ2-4	CASSFGGTDIQYF	TGTGCCAGCAGCTTTGGAGGAACGGACATTCAGTACTTC
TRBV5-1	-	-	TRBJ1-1	CASSWEGRNTEAFF	TGCGCCAGCAGCTGGGAGGGGAGGAACACTGAAGCTTTCTTT
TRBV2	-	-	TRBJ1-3	CASKRGSGNTIYF	TGTGCCAGCAAGAGAGGCTCTGGAAACACCATATATTTT
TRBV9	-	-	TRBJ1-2	CASSVGNGGYGYTF	TGTGCCAGCAGCGTAGGGAACGGAGGCTATGGCTACACCTTC
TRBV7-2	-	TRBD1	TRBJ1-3	CASSLRDRGKGNTIYF	TGTGCCAGCAGCTTACGGGACAGGGGGAAAGGAAACACCATATATTTT
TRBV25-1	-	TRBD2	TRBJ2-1	CASSDSGTRGEQFF	TGTGCCAGCAGTGATTCCGGGACTAGAGGTGAGCAGTTCTTC
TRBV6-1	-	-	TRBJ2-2	CASSPGTPPGELFF	TGTGCCAGCAGTCCCGGGACACCTCCCGGGGAGCTGTTTTTT
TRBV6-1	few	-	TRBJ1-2	CASRMTADYGYTF	TGTGCCAGCAGAATGACAGCCGACTATGGCTACACCTTC
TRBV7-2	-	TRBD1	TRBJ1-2	CASSRRDRAYGYTF	TGTGCCAGCAGCCGAAGGGACAGGGCCTATGGCTACACCTTC
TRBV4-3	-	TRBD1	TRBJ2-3	CASSQDMGQGALDTQYF	TGCGCCAGCAGCCAAGATATGGGACAGGGGGCTTTAGATACGCAGTATTTT
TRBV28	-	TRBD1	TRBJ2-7	CASSSVPGQGMRSYEQYF	TGTGCCAGCAGTTCCGTCCCGGGACAGGGAATGCGCTCCTACGAGCAGTACTTC
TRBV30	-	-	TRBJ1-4	CAWTPDSLFEKLFF	TGTGCCTGGACCCCCGACAGCTTGTTTGAAAAACTGTTTTTT
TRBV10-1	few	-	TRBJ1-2	CASTITLTYPPYYGYTF	TGCGCCAGCACCATAACACTTACCTATCCCCCCTACTATGGCTACACCTTC
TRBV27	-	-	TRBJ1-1	CASSFGTEAFF	TGTGCCAGCAGTTTTGGGACTGAAGCTTTCTTT
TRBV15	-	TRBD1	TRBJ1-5	CATSRGGTGGNQPQHF	TGTGCCACCAGCAGAGGGGGGACAGGGGGCAATCAGCCCCAGCATTTT
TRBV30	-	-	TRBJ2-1	CAWIFGGKALYNEQFF	TGTGCCTGGATCTTCGGGGGTAAGGCCCTTTACAATGAGCAGTTCTTC
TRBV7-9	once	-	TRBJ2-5	CASGRGETQYF	TGTGCCAGCGGGAGAGGGGAGACCCAGTACTTC
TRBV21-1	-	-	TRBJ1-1	CASSRLGTNTEAFF	TGTGCCAGCAGCCGATTAGGGACCAACACTGAAGCTTTCTTT
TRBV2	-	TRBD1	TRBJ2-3	CASGRGDTQYF	TGTGCCAGCGGCAGGGGGGATACGCAGTATTTT
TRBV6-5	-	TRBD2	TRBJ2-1	CASSSGEGLYNEQFF	TGTGCCAGCAGCTCGGGGGAGGGTCTCTACAATGAGCAGTTCTTC
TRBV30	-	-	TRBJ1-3	CAWSEASGNTIYF	TGTGCCTGGAGCGAAGCTTCTGGAAACACCATATATTTT
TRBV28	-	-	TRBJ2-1	CASSLEGSYNEQFF	TGTGCCAGCAGTTTAGAAGGCTCCTACAATGAGCAGTTCTTC
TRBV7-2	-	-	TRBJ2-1	CASSYSDTNEQFF	TGTGCCAGCAGCTATAGCGACACCAATGAGCAGTTCTTC
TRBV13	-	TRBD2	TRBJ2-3	CASSYSSLAGGVDTQYF	TGTGCCAGCAGCTACTCTTCACTAGCGGGAGGAGTGGATACGCAGTATTTT
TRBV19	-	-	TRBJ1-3	CASAPLPGNTIYF	TGTGCCAGCGCCCCTCTGCCTGGAAACACCATATATTTT
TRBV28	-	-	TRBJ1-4	CASRRPSEKLFF	TGTGCCAGCAGGAGGCCTAGTGAAAAACTGTTTTTT
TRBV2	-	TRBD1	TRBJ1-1	CATSGQGAIRRAEAFF	TGTGCCACAAGTGGGCAGGGGGCGATCAGGAGGGCTGAAGCTTTCTTT
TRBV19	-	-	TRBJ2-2	CASSRSTAYGELFF	TGTGCCAGTAGTAGATCCACTGCTTACGGGGAGCTGTTTTTT
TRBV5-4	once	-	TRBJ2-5	CASSYSSQETQYF	TGTGCCAGCAGCTACAGTTCACAAGAGACCCAGTACTTC
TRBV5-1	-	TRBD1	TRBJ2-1	CASSLQDRGSYNEQFF	TGCGCCAGCAGCTTGCAAGACAGGGGATCCTACAATGAGCAGTTCTTC
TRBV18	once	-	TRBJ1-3	CASSPIHTQTGNTIYF	TGTGCCAGCTCACCAATTCACACACAAACTGGAAACACCATATATTTT
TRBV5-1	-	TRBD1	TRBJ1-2	CASSLQGTDGYTF	TGCGCCAGCAGCCTACAGGGGACCGATGGCTACACCTTC
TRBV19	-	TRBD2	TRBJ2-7	CASSGGLAGSYEQYF	TGTGCCAGTAGTGGGGGACTAGCGGGGTCCTACGAGCAGTACTTC
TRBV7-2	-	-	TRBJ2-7	CASSLAGAYYEQYF	TGTGCCAGCAGCTTGGCCGGGGCCTACTACGAGCAGTACTTC